The 7 T cell receptor beta chains in this list originate from one sample, sequenced in a study of T-cell memory formation after mild COVID-19. TCRdb fed the 5' RACE reads into MiXCR, producing one record per CDR3 protein. Here the sample spans 100,000 to 130,000 distinct CDR3 sequences, roughly a sixth being singletons. The sample was PBMCs or a T cell subset sorted from them (not recorded which). Receptors originate from a man between 18 and 35 years old who had mild COVID-19 (a few samples of this study predate the infection). Cell type and time point are not known.

This clonotype has just a few counts. This chain links TRBV7-2 with TRBJ2-5, with TRBD2 as a possible D gene (5 bases). The V gene lost 5 bases and the J gene lost 4 bases, with 20 bases spanning the gap. This CDR3 spans 16 amino acids. The germline gives CDR1 SGHTA, CDR2 FQGNSA. CDR3 nucleotides: TGTGCCAGCAGCCGAGGACTGCCCCCCCGGGGAGAGACCCAGTACTTC. Translated: CASSRGLPPRGETQYF.

The V and J genes are TRBV11-2 and TRBJ2-5, with TRBD2 matching over 11 bases. V trimming: 3 bases; J trimming: 5 bases; junction bases outside the gene matches: 8. The CDR3 covers 16 residues. Germline lookup yields CDR1 SGHAT and CDR2 FQNNGV. The CDR3 is CASSLNSGGAGETQYF. The CDR3 bases are TGTGCCAGCAGCTTGAATAGCGGGGGGGCCGGGGAGACCCAGTACTTC.

This chain uses TRBV3-1 with TRBJ2-1, with D perhaps TRBD1 (6 bases). Per germline, CDR1 LGHDT and CDR2 YNNKEL (reference sequence). The germline V and J ends were trimmed by 5 bases and 0 bases, with 11 bases remaining between them. The CDR3 runs to 15 residues. The CDR3 is CASSNRDTSYNEQFF. Written as DNA, the CDR3 is TGTGCCAGCAGCAACCGGGACACCTCCTACAATGAGCAGTTCTTC.

Ten or more counts support this clonotype. The chain joins TRBV7-2 to TRBJ2-5; a weak D match, TRBD2 (6 bases). There are 12 residues in the CDR3. The germline V gene encodes CDR1 SGHTA and CDR2 FQGNSA. V lost 5 bases and J lost 5, with 9 bases in between. The CDR3 coding sequence is TGTGCCAGCAGCCCACGGGGGGAGACCCAGTACTTC. It encodes CASSPRGETQYF. Drawing the rest from reference TRBV7-2 and TRBJ2-5, the complete variable domain is GAGVSQSPSNKVTEKGKDVELRCDPISGHTALYWYRQSLGQGLEFLIYFQGNSAPDKSGLPSDRFSAERTGGSVSTLTIQRTQQEDSAVYLCASSPRGETQYFGPGTRLLVL.

Of note for this clonotype: Relative to the germline gene, one junction end is altered; a read error may explain this. The V and J genes are TRBV7-9 and TRBJ1-1; TRBD1 agrees at 8 bases. Looked up from germline, CDR1 is SEHNR and CDR2 is FQNEAQ (reference sequence). The CDR3 loop spans 15 amino acids. In DNA form, the CDR3 reads TGTGCCGGCAGCCCAGGACAGGGACCGAACACTGAAGCTTTCTTT. Translation: CAGSPGQGPNTEAFF.

This clonotype was picked up a small number of times. Sequence at one end of the junction differs from germline and may be a read error. The chain links TRBV7-9 to TRBJ1-6, with a tentative D call TRBD1 (5 bases). This CDR3 region has 14 residues. Per the germline V gene, CDR1 is SEHNR and CDR2 is FQNEAQ (reference sequence). The CDR3 DNA sequence: TGTGCCAGCAGCTTAGTGCGGGGGGATTCTCCCCTCCACTTT. It yields the protein CASSLVRGDSPLHF.

This chain uses TRBV15 with TRBJ2-7; D is possibly TRBD1 (6 bases). This CDR3 has 15 residues. From germline, CDR1 is LNHNV and CDR2 YYDKDF (reference sequence). V shed 1 base and J shed 3 bases, with 13 bases lying between them. The CDR3 region is CATSRGHGQLYEQYF. Written as DNA, the CDR3 is TGTGCCACCAGCAGAGGTCACGGACAGCTCTACGAGCAGTACTTC. Full variable domain (outside the CDR3, taken from reference TRBV15 and TRBJ2-7): DAMVIQNPRYQVTQFGKPVTLSCSQTLNHNVMYWYQQKSSQAPKLLFHYYDKDFNNEADTPDNFQSRRPNTSFCFLDIRSPGLGDTAMYLCATSRGHGQLYEQYFGPGTRLTVT.